Following are 25 T cell receptor beta chains from one sample sequenced in a study of T cell repertoires in cytomegalovirus infection. The antigens for these receptors are not known. TCRdb re-called the reads with MiXCR, one entry per CDR3 protein. The data hold hundreds of thousands of distinct CDR3 sequences, with around 29% observed a single time. Sequencing was performed on cultured CD8+ T cells from PBMCs, taken from culture after CMV antigen stimulation. These receptors were obtained from a human donor in good health (CMV status not recorded). Some clones in this sample may be carry-over from other donors' samples.

This clonotype was detected a few times. The rearrangement joins TRBV19 to TRBJ2-3, with 7 positions matching TRBD1. V lost 2 bases and J lost 4; bases outside the gene matches: 9. This CDR3 contains 16 residues. Germline CDR1 is LNHDA and CDR2 is SQIVND (reference sequence). In DNA form, the CDR3 reads TGTGCCAGTAGTATATGGAGACAGGGTTTGCCAGATACGCAGTATTTT. Encoded protein: CASSIWRQGLPDTQYF.

The chain has TRBV14 and TRBJ1-2, with 7 nucleotides matching TRBD1. CDR3 length equals 14 residues. Losses at the gene ends were 4 bases for V and 4 bases for J; bases not matched to a gene: 6. Germline assignment: CDR1 SGHDN and CDR2 FVKESK. The CDR3 spells CASSPGQSAYGYTF. As DNA, the CDR3 is TGTGCCAGCAGCCCGGGACAGAGCGCCTATGGCTACACCTTC.

In its sample, this clonotype was seen a few times. The chain carries TRBV28 and TRBJ2-7; 8 positions match TRBD2. Germline trimming cut 3 bases from V and 2 bases from J; bases unmatched to any gene: 6. Germline assignment: CDR1 MDHEN and CDR2 SYDVKM. The CDR3 is made up of 15 amino acids. The DNA of the CDR3 is TGTGCCAGCAGTTTTGGTACTAGCGGCCCCTACGAGCAGTACTTC. Its translation: CASSFGTSGPYEQYF.

The rearrangement joins TRBV4-1 to TRBJ1-5; possibly TRBD1 for D (5 bases). Trimming stripped 0 bases from V and 5 bases from J, with 8 bases between. The CDR3 is 14 amino acids. Germline V gene lookup returns CDR1 MGHRA and CDR2 YSYEKL. The CDR3: CASSQDPGHQPQHF. The CDR3 nucleotides are TGCGCCAGCAGCCAAGATCCAGGGCATCAGCCCCAGCATTTT.

The CDR3 bases are TGTGCCATCAGTCGGACAGGGGAGGTGAACACTGAAGCTTTCTTT. This encodes CAISRTGEVNTEAFF. The rearrangement uses TRBV10-3 and TRBJ1-1, with 9 positions matching TRBD1. CDR1 is ENHRY and CDR2 is SYGVKD in the germline V gene. CDR3 length equals 15 residues. Unmatched junction bases numbered 4, after V lost 5 bases and J lost 0 bases.

The chain has TRBV29-1 and TRBJ2-4; TRBD1 might be the D (6 bases). Germline CDR1 reads SQVTM; CDR2 reads ANQGSEA. The V and J ends lost 6 bases and 6 bases respectively, with 9 bases between them. The CDR3 consists of 11 residues. Here the CDR3 reads CSVEDRNIQYF. For the CDR3, the DNA is TGCAGCGTGGAGGACAGAAACATTCAGTACTTC.

This chain connects TRBV6-6 to TRBJ2-5; D not resolved. The CDR3 spans 14 residues. V was shortened by 6 bases and J by 5 bases, with 16 bases between the two germline ends. Germline assignment: CDR1 MNHNY and CDR2 SVGAGI (reference sequence). The CDR3 reads CASSLLGSVETQYF. DNA of the CDR3: TGTGCCAGCAGCCTCTTGGGGTCGGTTGAGACCCAGTACTTC.

V and J are TRBV12-3 or TRBV12-4 and TRBJ2-1; D not certain. Trimming took 5 bases from V and 3 from J, leaving 17 bases between them. This CDR3 spans 16 amino acids. The CDR3 DNA reads TGTGCCAGCAGTCTCCCGACGGAACAGTTCTACAATGAGCAGTTCTTC. It codes for CASSLPTEQFYNEQFF.

This clonotype was detected only a few times. The J gene is TRBJ1-4, the V gene TRBV4-1; D gene uncertain. CDR3 length: 14 residues. V lost 1 base and J lost 3, with 6 bases in between. Germline CDR1 MGHRA, CDR2 YSYEKL. The CDR3 region is CASSQVHSNEKLFF. DNA of the CDR3: TGCGCCAGCAGCCAAGTTCATTCTAATGAAAAACTGTTTTTT.

Concerning this clonotype itself: Mismatch with germline at one junction end may stem from a read error. The rearrangement links TRBV4-1 to TRBJ2-1, with a weak D call TRBD1 (5 bases). This CDR3 region has 15 residues. CDR1 is MGHRA, CDR2 YSYEKL, per germline. Here the CDR3 DNA reads TGTGCCAGCAGCCAAGAAGGAGCAGGGCTCAGGGAGCAGTTCTTC. This codes for CASSQEGAGLREQFF.

The J gene is TRBJ2-2, the V gene TRBV19; no reliable D call. The V gene's germline CDR1 is LNHDA and CDR2 SQIVND (reference sequence). V gave up 5 bases and J gave up 7 bases, with 17 bases separating them. This CDR3 is 15 amino acids long. The DNA for the CDR3 is TGTGCCAGTAGTGGGTCCAGAGGATTTGGCGGGGAGCTGTTTTTT. Encoded protein: CASSGSRGFGGELFF.

The chain links TRBV5-5 to TRBJ2-1, with D unresolved. V was shortened by 1 base and J by 7 bases, with 21 bases between the two germline ends. The CDR3 totals 17 residues. Per the germline V gene, CDR1 is SGHKS and CDR2 is YYEKEE (reference sequence). The CDR3 region is CASSLRPREESRNEQFF. The CDR3 bases are TGTGCCAGCAGCTTGCGCCCCAGAGAGGAAAGTAGAAATGAGCAGTTCTTC.

This clonotype was recorded a few times. The V and J genes are TRBV7-6 and TRBJ2-1; 10 positions match TRBD2. J was trimmed by 3 bases and V by 8 bases; bases with no gene match: 1. CDR1 SGHVS and CDR2 FNYEAQ come from the germline V gene. The CDR3 length is 13 residues. CDR3 in amino acids: CASQRGGYNEQFF. The CDR3 nucleotides are TGTGCCAGCCAGCGGGGGGGCTACAATGAGCAGTTCTTC.

CDR3 sequence: CASSHGTGTTGELFF. The CDR3 DNA reads as TGCGCCAGCAGCCATGGGACAGGGACCACCGGGGAGCTGTTTTTT. The chain is built from TRBV4-1 and TRBJ2-2; 9 nucleotides line up with TRBD1. The CDR3 runs 15 residues. V lost 3 bases and J lost 4; bases outside the gene matches: 3. Germline V CDR1 and CDR2: MGHRA, YSYEKL.

This clonotype was detected a few times. V usage is TRBV6-5 and J usage is TRBJ2-5; maybe TRBD1 (6 bases). The CDR3 length is 15 residues. CDR1 is MNHEY and CDR2 is SVGAGI in the germline V gene. V shed 0 bases and J shed 4 bases, with 12 bases lying between them. As DNA, the CDR3 is TGTGCCAGCAGTTACTCAACAGGGACGGTAGAGACCCAGTACTTC. Protein sequence: CASSYSTGTVETQYF.

This clonotype appeared a few times. The chain links TRBV28 to TRBJ2-1, with 9 bases identical to TRBD1. There are 17 residues in the CDR3. The V segment lost 4 bases and the J segment 7 bases; nucleotides outside the gene matches: 14. CDR1 is MDHEN, CDR2 SYDVKM, per germline. The CDR3 here is CASSSMRTGVDVNEQFF. In DNA form, the CDR3 reads TGTGCCAGCAGTTCAATGAGGACAGGGGTTGATGTGAATGAGCAGTTCTTC. The whole variable domain, filled in from reference TRBV28 and TRBJ2-1, reads DVKVTQSSRYLVKRTGEKVFLECVQDMDHENMFWYRQDPGLGLRLIYFSYDVKMKEKGDIPEGYSVSREKKERFSLILESASTNQTSMYLCASSSMRTGVDVNEQFFGPGTRLTVL.

This clonotype was picked up a small number of times. This chain uses TRBV5-4 with TRBJ2-1; 9 bases fit TRBD2. The germline gives CDR1 SGHNT, CDR2 YYREEE (reference sequence). J lost 3 bases, V lost 0 bases, and 7 bases had no gene match. The CDR3 loop spans 17 amino acids. The CDR3 DNA sequence: TGTGCCAGCAGCTTGGGCAGCCTAGCGGGAATCTACAATGAGCAGTTCTTC. Translating it yields CASSLGSLAGIYNEQFF.

The gene calls are TRBV7-4 and TRBJ1-1; TRBD1 aligns across 8 bases. Germline-derived CDR1 and CDR2 are SGHVT and SQSDAQ. Germline trimming cut 6 bases from V and 5 bases from J; bases unmatched to any gene: 8. The CDR3 is 14 residues long. As DNA, the CDR3 is TGTGCCAGCAGAACCGGACAGGGTGGGACTGAAGCTTTCTTT. Translating gives CASRTGQGGTEAFF.

The chain recombines TRBV7-8 with TRBJ2-1; TRBD2 matches at 8 bases. In germline, CDR1 is SGHVS, CDR2 FQNEAQ. The CDR3 runs 14 residues. V shed 5 bases, J shed 10 bases, and the junction held 10 bases outside the gene matches. The CDR3 DNA sequence: TGTGCCAGCAGCCTGGGAGGCAGGACTAGCGAGCAGTTCTTC. Translation: CASSLGGRTSEQFF.

This clonotype was observed a handful of times. The chain employs TRBV6-2 or TRBV6-3 and TRBJ2-2; 8 nucleotides match TRBD2. J gave up 5 bases and V 1 base, and 6 bases lay outside the gene matches. The germline CDR1 and CDR2 sequences are MNHEY and SVGEGT. The CDR3 totals 16 residues. The CDR3 is CASSYLTSVITGELFF. DNA for the CDR3: TGTGCCAGCAGTTACTTGACTAGCGTTATAACCGGGGAGCTGTTTTTT.

A few counts support this clonotype. The chain has TRBV2 and TRBJ2-7; the D is unclear. V lost 5 bases to trimming and J lost 6 bases, with 11 bases between them. Germline V gene sequence: CDR1 SNHLY, CDR2 FYNNEI. This CDR3 contains 12 residues. The CDR3 DNA reads as TGTGCCAGCAGTCAAGGCAGAACCGAGCAGTACGTC. Translation: CASSQGRTEQYV.

The CDR3 sequence is CASSLTKASGGAGTGELFF. DNA for the CDR3: TGTGCCAGCAGCTTAACGAAGGCTAGCGGGGGGGCCGGAACCGGGGAGCTGTTTTTT. The chain carries TRBV7-3 and TRBJ2-2; 12 bases are a match to TRBD2. The germline gives CDR1 SGHTA, CDR2 FQGTGA. This CDR3 contains 19 residues. The V gene end was trimmed by 0 bases and the J gene end by 5 bases; junction bases not matched to a gene: 10.

This clonotype has only a few counts. The chain combines TRBV4-1 with TRBJ1-1; TRBD1 might be the D (6 bases). The CDR3 runs to 13 residues. Germline CDR1 is MGHRA and CDR2 is YSYEKL. Trimming removed 2 bases at V and 3 bases at J, with 7 bases between. The CDR3 coding sequence is TGCGCCAGCAGCCAAAAGGGGGACACTGAAGCTTTCTTT. Protein: CASSQKGDTEAFF.

This sequence joins TRBV28 and TRBJ1-1, with D perhaps matching TRBD1 (6 bases). Germline V gene sequence: CDR1 MDHEN, CDR2 SYDVKM. The CDR3 contains 14 residues. V gave up 5 bases and J gave up 6 bases, with 16 bases separating them. CDR3 protein: CASSQSGDFAEAFF. The CDR3 DNA reads TGTGCCAGCAGTCAATCAGGGGATTTCGCTGAAGCTTTCTTT.

This clonotype showed up just a few times. At one end the junction does not follow the germline gene, possibly because of a read error. This chain links TRBV7-7 with TRBJ1-3; the D gene is possibly TRBD1 (5 bases). In germline, CDR1 is SSHAT, CDR2 FNYEAQ (reference sequence). The CDR3 is 17 amino acids. CDR3 nucleotides: TGTGCTAGCAGCATAGGGCCGATGGGGCAGTCTGGAAACACCATATATTTT. It codes for CASSIGPMGQSGNTIYF.